The TCR beta chain described here comes from a study of technical replicates of blood from four donors. This table comes from immunoSEQ multiplex PCR, and its TCRdb copy is limited to in-frame clones, with some not included. The profile shows about 89,000 clones, around 95% of them singletons. CDR1 is MNHNS, CDR2 SASEGT, per germline. This CDR3 spans 13 amino acids. Trimming took 1 base from V and 5 from J; bases not matched to a gene: 2. Sequenced material: T cells isolated from PBMCs. V is TRBV6-1 and J is TRBJ2-7; 7 bases fit TRBD2. This TCR came from a human donor in good health. In DNA, the CDR3 is TGTGCCAGCAGTGAAGTGGGAGGGGACGAGCAGTACTTC. Translated, it gives CASSEVGGDEQYF.